The source of this TCR beta chain is a study of blood T cells in healthy people across ages. Overall study findings and caveats: Diversity of TCR beta per million T cells declined in a roughly linear way with age.

Comment on this clonotype: Its matching antigen is unknown.

Next came a second PCR, run for roughly 6 to 11 cycles, which used a sample-barcoded 5' primer along with a J-beta primer mix. TCRdb passed the 5' RACE reads through MiXCR, listing each CDR3 protein once. The sample consists of 1.5 million to 2 million distinct CDR3 sequences, about 31% of them appearing once. The CDR3 loop spans 16 amino acids. Germline assignment: CDR1 SNHLY and CDR2 FYNNEI. V was clipped by 10 bases and J by 2 bases; unmatched bases: 11. The chain joins TRBV2 to TRBJ1-5; 10 bases fit TRBD1. The TCR comes from a woman aged 30 to 39 in good health. Sequences were obtained from blood. CDR3 in amino acids: CATRRGQGKGNQPQHF. CDR3 in DNA: TGTGCCACCAGAAGGGGACAGGGGAAGGGCAATCAGCCCCAGCATTTT.